This T cell receptor (beta chain) comes out of a study of vaccination effects on CD4 cells after COVID-19. Study overall: Following the second dose by a median of 72 days, the post-vaccine samples were obtained. Regarding the study as a whole: Of the vaccine-induced clones from healthy vaccinees, merely 1 of 255 recognized common cold coronaviruses as well.

Points on this clone: Its antigen is still unknown.

The culture ran for about 11 days, and then CD4+ T cells were isolated. Each participant was administered two doses of either the BNT162b2 or the mRNA-1273 vaccine. Each vaccine recipient was nucleocapsid antibody negative and had no prior SARS-CoV-2 infection. Half-medium exchanges with IL-2 medium took place on days 3 and 7. The assay was immunoSEQ multiplex PCR, and TCRdb's table has in-frame clones only and misses some. The sample holds 45,000 to 65,000 clones, nearly 80% seen once. The sequencing here drew on CD4+ T cells from PBMCs cultured without peptide, taken after COVID-19 vaccination. This TCR derives from a human donor who received a COVID-19 vaccine.

The CDR3 sequence is CASSGRGGGYTF. CDR3 DNA: TGTGCCAGTAGTGGGAGAGGGGGTGGCTACACCTTC. The V and J genes are TRBV19 and TRBJ1-2, with D maybe TRBD1 (6 bases). Germline values: CDR1 LNHDA, CDR2 SQIVND (reference sequence). The CDR3 covers 12 residues. V was trimmed by 5 bases and J by 7 bases, leaving 11 bases between them.